This T cell receptor beta chain was identified during a study of T cell repertoires in cytomegalovirus infection. The wider study: Matching HLA type and CMV infection were both indicated by public TCR beta signatures.

The junction had 4 bases not matched to a gene; V was cut back by 1 base and J by 4 bases. This CDR3 has 13 residues. Germline CDR1 is DFQATT and CDR2 is SNEGSKA (reference sequence). TCRdb called the reads again in MiXCR, with one record for every CDR3 protein. The data contain hundreds of thousands of distinct CDR3 sequences, around 9.1% of them singletons. The sequence was obtained from a human donor in good health (CMV status not recorded). Some clones in this sample may be carry-over from other donors' samples. The sample consisted of PBMCs. The chain employs TRBV20-1 and TRBJ2-7; 7 nucleotides agree with TRBD2. For the CDR3, the DNA is TGCAGTGCTAGAGTGGGACTATCGTACGAGCAGTACGTC. This gives the protein CSARVGLSYEQYV.